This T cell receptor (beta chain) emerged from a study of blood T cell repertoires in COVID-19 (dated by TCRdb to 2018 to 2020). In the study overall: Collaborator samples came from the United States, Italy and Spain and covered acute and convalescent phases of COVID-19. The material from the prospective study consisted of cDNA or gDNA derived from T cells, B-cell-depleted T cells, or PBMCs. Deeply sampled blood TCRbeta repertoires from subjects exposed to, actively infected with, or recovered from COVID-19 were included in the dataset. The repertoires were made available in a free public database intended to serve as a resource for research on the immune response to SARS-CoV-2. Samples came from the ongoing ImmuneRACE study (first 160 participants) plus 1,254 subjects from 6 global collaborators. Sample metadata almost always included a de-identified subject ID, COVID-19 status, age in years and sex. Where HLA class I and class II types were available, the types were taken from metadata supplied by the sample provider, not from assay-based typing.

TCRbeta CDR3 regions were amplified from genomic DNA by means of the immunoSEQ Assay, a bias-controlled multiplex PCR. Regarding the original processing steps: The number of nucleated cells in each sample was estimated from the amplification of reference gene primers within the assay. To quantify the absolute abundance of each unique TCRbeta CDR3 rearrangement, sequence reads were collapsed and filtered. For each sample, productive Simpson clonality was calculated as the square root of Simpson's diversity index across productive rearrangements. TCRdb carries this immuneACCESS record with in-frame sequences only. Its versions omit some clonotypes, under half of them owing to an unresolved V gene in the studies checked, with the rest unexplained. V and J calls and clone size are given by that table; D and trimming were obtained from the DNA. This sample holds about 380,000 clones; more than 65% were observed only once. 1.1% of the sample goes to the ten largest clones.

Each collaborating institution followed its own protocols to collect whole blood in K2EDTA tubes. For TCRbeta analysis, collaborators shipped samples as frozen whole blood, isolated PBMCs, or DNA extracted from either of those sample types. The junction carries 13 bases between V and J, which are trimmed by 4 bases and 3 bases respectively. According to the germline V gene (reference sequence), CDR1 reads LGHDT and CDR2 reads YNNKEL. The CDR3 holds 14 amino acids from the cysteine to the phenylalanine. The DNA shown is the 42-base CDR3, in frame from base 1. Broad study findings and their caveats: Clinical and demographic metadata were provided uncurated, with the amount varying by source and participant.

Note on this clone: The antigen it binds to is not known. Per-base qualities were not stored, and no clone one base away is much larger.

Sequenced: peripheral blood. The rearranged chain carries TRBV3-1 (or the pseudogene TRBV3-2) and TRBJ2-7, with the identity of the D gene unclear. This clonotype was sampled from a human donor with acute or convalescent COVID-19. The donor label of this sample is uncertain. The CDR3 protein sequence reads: CASSRLGSDYEQYF. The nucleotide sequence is TGTGCCAGCAGCCGACTTGGGTCTGACTACGAGCAGTACTTC.